What follows are 10 T cell receptor beta chains derived from one specimen sequenced in a study of T-cell memory formation after mild COVID-19. TCRdb used MiXCR to reprocess the 5' RACE reads, holding one entry per CDR3 protein. The repertoire consists of some 120,000 distinct CDR3 sequences, with about 17% occurring once and the leading ten covering about 5.2%. Sequencing input: PBMCs or a T cell subset sorted from them (not recorded which). Every receptor here comes from a man between 18 and 29 years old who had mild COVID-19 (a few samples of this study predate the infection). Cell type and time point are not known.

The J gene is TRBJ2-1, the V gene TRBV4-3; 8 positions match TRBD2. With 0 bases clipped from V and 12 bases from J, the junction kept 13 bases outside the gene matches. Germline V gene sequence: CDR1 LGHNA, CDR2 YSLEER. The CDR3 length is 16 residues. In DNA, the CDR3 is TGCGCCAGCAGCCAAGATCACCCAAATCTCGGGGGGGCGCAGTTCTTC. Translated: CASSQDHPNLGGAQFF.

V is TRBV5-1 and J is TRBJ2-5, with D perhaps matching TRBD1 (5 bases). The CDR3 loop spans 13 amino acids. With 1 base removed from V and 9 bases from J, the gap between germline ends came to 13 bases. Per germline, CDR1 SGHRS and CDR2 YFSETQ. In DNA form, the CDR3 reads TGCGCCAGCAGCTTGAGGGGCCTCGAGGCCCAGTACTTC. Its protein product is CASSLRGLEAQYF.

This clonotype was seen once. This rearrangement joins TRBV6-2 or TRBV6-3 to TRBJ1-1, with D possibly TRBD1 on 5 matching bases. The CDR3 is 15 residues long. Trimming stripped 10 bases from V and 1 base from J, with 19 bases between. Germline V gives CDR1 MNHEY, CDR2 SVGEGT. CDR3 nucleotides: TGTGCCACCAGAACGGGGACGCACGCGAACACTGAAGCTTTCTTT. Translating it yields CATRTGTHANTEAFF.

This chain uses TRBV4-3 with TRBJ2-5, with 7 positions matching TRBD1. The V segment lost 3 bases and the J segment 0 bases; nucleotides outside the gene matches: 1. Looked up from germline, CDR1 is LGHNA and CDR2 is YSLEER. CDR3 size: 14 residues. Written as DNA, the CDR3 is TGCGCCAGCAGCCAGGGACAGTACCAAGAGACCCAGTACTTC. The encoded protein is CASSQGQYQETQYF.

The sample holds a few counts of this clonotype. This chain uses TRBV10-3 with TRBJ1-3, with D uncertain. This CDR3 region has 15 residues. CDR1 is ENHRY and CDR2 is SYGVKD in the germline V gene. The ends were cut back, 4 bases at V and 2 bases at J, with 12 bases in the middle. The CDR3 region has the DNA TGTGCCATCAGTGCCTGGACGGGTCCTGGAAACACCATATATTTT. Residues: CAISAWTGPGNTIYF.

The rearrangement joins TRBV12-3 or TRBV12-4 to TRBJ2-2; D assignment may be TRBD1 or TRBD2 (5 bases each). The CDR3 consists of 14 residues. Between the trimmed V and J ends, which lost 7 bases and 4 bases, there was a span of 13 bases. CDR3: CASTRTGRTGELFF. The CDR3 DNA reads TGTGCCAGCACCCGCACGGGGCGCACCGGGGAGCTGTTTTTT.

The V call is TRBV6-6, the J call TRBJ1-3; the match to TRBD1 covers 8 bases. The junction had 5 bases not matched to a gene; V was cut back by 0 bases and J by 4 bases. The germline V gene has CDR1 MNHNY and CDR2 SVGAGI (reference sequence). The CDR3 has 16 residues. In nucleotides, the CDR3 is TGTGCCAGCAGTTACTCGGGCAGGGGGCTCGGAAACACCATATATTTT. Its translation: CASSYSGRGLGNTIYF.

This clonotype was counted a few times. The rearrangement links TRBV6-6 to TRBJ2-7; D is perhaps TRBD2 (5 bases). The CDR3 runs 15 residues. CDR1 and CDR2 (germline): MNHNY, SVGAGI (reference sequence). V lost 5 bases to trimming and J lost 2 bases, with 16 bases between them. CDR3 DNA: TGTGCCAGCAGTACCCCGGACGGAGGTACCTACGAGCAGTACGTC. Amino acid sequence: CASSTPDGGTYEQYV.

This clonotype was seen only a few times. The rearrangement links TRBV18 to TRBJ1-1; tentatively, D is TRBD1 (5 bases). The CDR3 runs to 17 residues. Germline CDR1 reads KGHSH; CDR2 reads LQKENI. V gave up 3 bases and J gave up 3 bases, with 20 bases separating them. CDR3 in DNA: TGTGCCAGCTCACCCTTCCGCATTCCAGGGATAGACACTGAAGCTTTCTTT. Its protein product is CASSPFRIPGIDTEAFF.

The V call is TRBV12-3 or TRBV12-4, the J call TRBJ2-5, with D unresolved. The length of the CDR3 is 12 residues. Trimming took 0 bases from V and 5 from J, leaving 4 bases between them. The chain's CDR3 is CASSLAAETQYF. The DNA of the CDR3 is TGTGCCAGCAGTTTAGCGGCGGAGACCCAGTACTTC.